The source of this TCR beta chain is a study of blood T cell repertoires in COVID-19. Study summary: Researchers got acute and convalescent COVID-19 samples from the United States, Italy and Spain. Sources were T cells, B-cell-depleted T cells, or PBMCs; the material itself was cDNA or gDNA.

Original methodology: Reference gene primers were amplified, and this amplification served to estimate nucleated cell counts. TCRdb's copy holds only in-frame clones and misses some; the assay was immunoSEQ multiplex PCR. The V and J calls and clone size come from that table; D and trimming were worked out from the DNA. Of 150,000 or so clones listed, around 80% are singletons. V lost 3 bases and J lost 0, with 9 bases in between. Germline values: CDR1 MNHEY, CDR2 SMNVEV (reference sequence). There are 14 residues in the CDR3. This clone occurred once. The chain joins TRBV27 to TRBJ2-7; D is unresolved. The sequence derives from a woman older than 75 with active or convalescent COVID-19. Sequenced input: peripheral blood. This CDR3 is CASSFRYSSYEQYF. DNA of the CDR3: TGTGCCAGCAGTTTCAGGTACTCCTCCTACGAGCAGTACTTC.